This T cell receptor beta chain was documented in a study of CD4 T cells in relation to SARS-CoV-2 and coronaviruses. Sequencing was performed with immunoSEQ multiplex PCR; in TCRdb, only in-frame clones are kept and a portion is missing. The table shows tens of thousands of clones, with 80% to 95% occurring only once. V was trimmed by 6 bases and J by 6 bases, leaving 12 bases between them. The CDR3 spans 13 residues. The V gene's germline CDR1 is LGHDT and CDR2 YNNKEL (reference sequence). CD4+ T cells from unexposed donors were obtained before the COVID-19 pandemic (2011-2018). The chain joins TRBV3-1 (or the pseudogene TRBV3-2) to TRBJ1-3; the D gene is possibly TRBD1 (5 bases). This receptor was obtained from a human donor in good health. Sequenced input: naive CD4+ T cells from PBMCs. As for subset: naive CD4+ T cells isolated by negative enrichment. The CDR3 DNA follows: TGTGCCAGCAGGCTCCAGGGTGTAAACACCATATATTTT. This translates into CASRLQGVNTIYF.